A single T cell receptor (beta chain) is shown here with its context. Its specific antigen is unknown. No quality values exist for individual bases; no much larger clone is one base distant. The cohort was made up of about 670 healthy bone marrow donors. Cohort members were all nominally healthy when sampled, although unrecorded immune exposures were likely present. The donor was CMV seropositive and was included in the group of 250 to 350 seropositive cohort members. Each donor provided a peripheral blood sample, and peripheral blood mononuclear cells were used for TCR beta sequencing. Genomic DNA was extracted from the blood cell samples with the Qiagen DNeasy Blood Extraction Kit. This sample was included in a study of cytomegalovirus exposure and HLA in healthy donors (dated by TCRdb to about 2017). In terms of the full investigation: An earlier analysis of approximately 640 of the donors reported about 250 Gb of sequence data and 100 million to 140 million unique TCR beta sequences from around 200 million T cells. Donor age, sex, ethnicity and CMV serostatus were collected together with the repertoire data. In an earlier analysis of around 540 of the donors, high-throughput TCR beta sequencing was used to judge whether each TCR beta V gene segment behaved as functional or pseudogenic. Along with the roughly 670-subject first cohort, a separate validation cohort of over a hundred different subjects was used. In a later analysis, previously published TCR beta repertoires from 550 to 750 donors were re-analyzed and high-resolution HLA genotyping was added so that TCR occurrence patterns could be studied. The number of typed donors differed by locus: about 629-630 for A, B, C, DRB1 and DQB1; approximately 540 for DQA1; around 580 for DPA1; and roughly 490 for DPB1. High-throughput TCR immunosequencing, statistical association of individual TCRs with disease status, and machine learning were combined to predict cytomegalovirus infection status. About 280 gigabases of sequencing data and around 80 million unique TCR sequences made up an early release that covered around 640 HLA-typed donors. Every discovery cohort repertoire had been produced on one sequencing platform. Among some 400 genotyped donors of the cohort, an average of around 220,000 unique TCR beta nucleotide sequences was sequenced per donor, of which about 19% were non-productive. HLA typing covered class I and class II loci at four-digit resolution. The study aimed to test whether signatures of past pathogen exposure could be identified by cataloging public T cell receptors. A later genetic analysis took genome-wide SNP genotypes for about 55% of the 666 donors and used that subset as a discovery cohort. Using immunosequencing, the study profiled T cell repertoires from 550 to 750 subjects and related those repertoires to cytomegalovirus serostatus. Of the roughly 400 genotyped donors, approximately 83% fell in the genetic ancestry cluster associated with self-reported Caucasian donors. In the later analysis, no new phenotypic data were used to find candidate immune exposures; instead, reliance was placed on TCR beta sequences and their occurrence across donors. Five DR-DQ haplotypes were handled as single units for association and clustering, since linkage in the cohort was strong. Study-wide conclusions, independent of this receptor: In vitro tests confirmed that a few of the cytomegalovirus-associated TCR beta chains recognize cytomegalovirus antigens. According to a later analysis, parvovirus B19, influenza, CMV and Epstein-Barr virus appeared linked to several top co-occurrence clusters. Because some donors lacked HLA typing at each locus, the association tests relied only on the typed subset. In both the original and validation cohorts, the classifier was reported to diagnose cytomegalovirus status with high specificity and sensitivity. A further reported finding was that TCR beta sequences accurately predicted the HLA-A and HLA-B alleles for most subjects in the first cohort. In a later analysis, HLA-associated TCR beta chains showed more clonal expansion and lower generation probabilities than non-associated chains that were equally common. Correlated functional status among segregating V segments might reflect linkage disequilibrium, but an unknown experimental factor could not be ruled out. Specific HLA alleles were associated with around 18,000 TCR beta sequences at a false discovery rate of 0.05 in a later analysis. A later analysis found that most CMV-associated TCR beta chains appeared HLA-restricted, with HLA associations seemingly driven largely by CMV exposure. About 15 rarely observed V segments, including chromosome 9 orphons, were excluded from the earlier analysis of approximately 500 of the donors because counts were too low. The 87-base-pair reads could not distinguish some IMGT-functional V segments, including TRBV6-2 and TRBV6-3, so those segments were excluded. An association between a missense DCLRE1C variant and V-gene and J-gene trimming of TCR beta chains was found in a later genetic analysis and replicated in an independent cohort. Sequencing depth was assumed to be roughly uniform across donors in the presence/absence analyses, though that assumption may not hold. This cohort had only TCR beta chains sequenced, and the lack of alpha or paired-chain data limited which features could be detected. Immune exposure information for the cohort was limited to CMV serostatus. Compared with the approximately 700-donor mean, donors in an Asian-associated ancestry cluster had fewer N-insertions in productive TCRs, according to a later genetic analysis. Most TCR sequences were seen in very few donors, while some public TCRs were found in many individuals. In an earlier analysis of around 600 of the donors, most TCR beta V segments appeared in productive rearrangements about 87% or about 30% of the time, broadly matching IMGT annotations. It was suggested by the authors that the approach could potentially be generalized to other disease states and immunological phenotypes. A cluster of highly shared sequence variants was judged likely to represent a technical artifact of the sequencing pipeline. Strong co-occurrence of HLA alleles, especially DR and DQ, made assigning TCR associations to individual alleles difficult. The study gave a list of under 200 TCR beta chains associated with cytomegalovirus. A later analysis found that TCR association rates varied across HLA loci, with DRB1 alleles showing the most associated TCRs and HLA-C alleles the fewest.

For CDR1 and CDR2, the germline V gene lists MNHNS and SASEGT. The CDR3 sequence holds 15 residues, the cysteine and phenylalanine included. Of all the DNA, just the CDR3 is kept, 45 bases in frame from base 1. Ends trimmed: V by 4 bases, J by 3 bases; bases unmatched to a gene: 4. The library was generated by the immunoSEQ multiplex PCR assay. For the multiplex PCR, a mixture combining 60 forward primers for TCR Vbeta segments and 13 reverse primers for TCR Jbeta segments was used. The CDR3 region of rearranged TCR beta genes was amplified from genomic DNA by a multiplex PCR assay. The amplified TCR beta libraries were sequenced on the Illumina HiSeq System as 87-base-pair reads. The source study handled its data this way. In a later analysis, around 80 million unique TCR beta chains were counted across the approximately 670 repertoires, and around 10 million of these chains were shared by at least two donors. A nearest-neighbor algorithm error-corrected the raw reads and collapsed the reads into unique sequences, merging closely related sequences to remove PCR and sequencing errors. CDR3 sequences were aligned to IMGT reference sequences to assign V, D and J gene segments. For a sequence to be retained, a match of at least six nucleotides to both a V gene segment and a J gene segment was required. Rearrangements were called productive when the CDR3 lacked stop codons and stayed in frame with V and J; all others were non-productive. Following IMGT convention, CDR3 was defined as the stretch from the second conserved V-encoded cysteine to the conserved J-encoded phenylalanine. The earlier analysis of about 570 of the donors excluded any sequence lacking an unambiguous match to a single V gene segment. An earlier analysis of 550 to 650 of the donors classified V segments as functional when productive rearrangements were above 56.7% and as segregating when the standard deviation between donors was above 5%. A statistical classification framework was developed to diagnose cytomegalovirus status using the catalog of TCR beta chain sequences. A later analysis assigned V and J genes by comparing TCR nucleotide sequences with IMGT/GENE-DB human TR gene sequences. A later analysis assigned CDR3 sequences and most-parsimonious VDJ recombination scenarios with the TCRdist pipeline. In a later analysis, each TCR beta chain was defined by its CDR3 amino acid sequence together with its V-gene family, and reads without a unique V-gene family were excluded. A later analysis removed 592 highly shared, low-generation-probability nucleotide sequences to deal with suspected cross-contamination and a sequencing artifact. In a later analysis, a clonal expansion index for each public chain was calculated from normalized within-repertoire ranks of inferred template counts. A later analysis computed generation probabilities with a VDJ recombination model fitted to out-of-frame rearrangements, and checked the results against IGoR. In a later analysis, hypergeometric tests were used to score TCR-TCR, TCR-HLA and TCR-CMV co-occurrence, with a repertoire-size bias correction applied to TCR pairs. In a later analysis, false discovery rates were estimated by permuting HLA or CMV assignments 20 times. In a later analysis, co-occurring TCRs were grouped using DBSCAN, and TCRdist sequence similarity was added for clustering within HLA-allele-positive subsets. Repertoires with fewer than 30,000 or more than 120,000 public chains were left out of co-occurrence clustering, as were roughly five repertoires with anomalous nucleotide sharing. The table was pulled from immuneACCESS by TCRdb, which kept in-frame rearrangements only. Such tables lose some clones; where checked, under half of the loss comes from unresolved V genes, and the rest has no known cause. Clone size and the V and J calls come from that table; the DNA yielded D and trimming. The sample table shows 140,000 to 150,000 clones, and around 79% are seen once. Jointly, the top ten make up 6.5% to 8.5% of the sample.

The sequence links TRBV6-1 to TRBJ2-1; 9 middle bases align to TRBD2. The source material was PBMCs. This clonotype was sampled from a woman between 40 and 50 years old in good health and CMV-seropositive. The CDR3 protein sequence reads: CASSVSGGIYNEQFF. Here is the DNA: TGTGCCAGCAGTGTAAGCGGGGGGATCTACAATGAGCAGTTCTTC.